The subject of this entry is one TCR beta chain. V was pared by 6 bases and J by 0 bases, with 11 bases between. Germline assignment: CDR1 MNHNY and CDR2 SVGAGI (reference sequence). The CDR3 extends over 15 amino acids. This entry comes from a study of blood T cell repertoires in COVID-19. Authors' data handling: Quantification of nucleated cells was approximated via reference gene primer amplification. Profiled with immunoSEQ multiplex PCR; TCRdb holds only in-frame clones, not every one. That table furnishes V, J and clone size, whereas the DNA furnished D and trimming. Of 20,000 to 25,000 clones detected, 80% to 90% appear once; the ten largest clones hold around 3.7%.

The source of this sequence is a man over 45 with active COVID-19. Material: peripheral blood. The genes are TRBV6-6 and TRBJ1-4; possible D gene TRBD1, 6 bases. This CDR3 reads CASSLDRSTNEKLFF. CDR3 bases: TGTGCCAGCAGCCTGGACAGATCAACTAATGAAAAACTGTTTTTT.